Listed below are T cell receptor beta chains from one sample, sequenced in a study of Ad26.COV2.S vaccination and SARS-CoV-2 variants. Data came from immunoSEQ multiplex PCR; TCRdb stores just in-frame clones and leaves some out. The profile shows about 350,000 clones, 70% to 90% of them singletons. The sample here was peripheral blood, taken in a trial of Ad26.COV2.S vaccine versus placebo. All receptors derive from a person between 18 and 65 years old who received the Ad26.COV2.S COVID-19 vaccine or a placebo. CDR3s include the opening cysteine and the closing phenylalanine or tryptophan. Each record gives: J gene, clone size, V gene, D gene, CDR3 DNA, CDR3 protein. The D gene is left open where the match is weak. Some rows mark clone size as missing; the rest say once, few, many or name a class of expanded clone.

j_gene: TRBJ2-1
abundance: NA
v_gene: TRBV18
d_gene: NA
CDR3nt: TGTGCCAGCTCACCAGGGGGCAGCACCAGATTTGGTGAGCAGTTCTTC
CDR3aa: CASSPGGSTRFGEQFF

j_gene: TRBJ2-7
abundance: NA
v_gene: TRBV6-5
d_gene: TRBD2
CDR3nt: TGTGCCAGCAGGGAGCGGGGGTTCTACGAGCAGTACTTC
CDR3aa: CASRERGFYEQYF

j_gene: TRBJ2-7
abundance: NA
v_gene: TRBV6-1
d_gene: NA
CDR3nt: TGTGCCAGCAGTGAAAGGCCCGGCGGGCGCTACGAGCAGTACTTC
CDR3aa: CASSERPGGRYEQYF

j_gene: TRBJ1-6
abundance: few
v_gene: TRBV6-1
d_gene: NA
CDR3nt: TGTGCCAGCAGTGCCTTTTCACCCAGGGAGTCCGATTCACCCCTCCACTTT
CDR3aa: CASSAFSPRESDSPLHF

j_gene: TRBJ1-3
abundance: NA
v_gene: TRBV6-6
d_gene: NA
CDR3nt: TGTGCCAGCAGACGGCCGGGGGAGTCTGGAAACACCATATATTTT
CDR3aa: CASRRPGESGNTIYF

j_gene: TRBJ1-2
abundance: NA
v_gene: TRBV10-2
d_gene: NA
CDR3nt: TGCGCCAGCAGTGAGTCACTCAGAGGGGCGGGAGTGTATGGCTACACCTTC
CDR3aa: CASSESLRGAGVYGYTF

j_gene: TRBJ2-5
abundance: NA
v_gene: TRBV5-1
d_gene: TRBD1
CDR3nt: TGCGCCAGCAGCTTGGAGGCCAGGGGGCAAGAGACCCAGTACTTC
CDR3aa: CASSLEARGQETQYF

j_gene: TRBJ1-4
abundance: NA
v_gene: TRBV20-1
d_gene: NA
CDR3nt: TGCAGTGCTTATATCAGGGAAAAACTGTTTTTT
CDR3aa: CSAYIREKLFF

j_gene: TRBJ1-4
abundance: NA
v_gene: TRBV7-2
d_gene: NA
CDR3nt: TGTGCCAGCAGCCCGACGGGGATTCCTAATGAAAAACTGTTTTTT
CDR3aa: CASSPTGIPNEKLFF

j_gene: TRBJ2-7
abundance: NA
v_gene: TRBV4-2
d_gene: TRBD2
CDR3nt: TGTGCCAGCAGCCAAGAACTAGCGGGGGGGAGTGAGCAGTACTTC
CDR3aa: CASSQELAGGSEQYF

j_gene: TRBJ1-4
abundance: once
v_gene: TRBV6-5
d_gene: NA
CDR3nt: TGTGCCAGCAGTACAGGGTCAACTAATGAAAAACTGTTTTTT
CDR3aa: CASSTGSTNEKLFF

j_gene: TRBJ2-7
abundance: NA
v_gene: TRBV12-5
d_gene: NA
CDR3nt: TGTGCTAGTGGTTGGGTAAGATACGGGTCCAGGTACGAGCAGTACTTC
CDR3aa: CASGWVRYGSRYEQYF

j_gene: TRBJ2-3
abundance: NA
v_gene: TRBV12-3/TRBV12-4
d_gene: NA
CDR3nt: TGTGCCAGCACCCAGCCCGGCCCAGATACGCAGTATTTT
CDR3aa: CASTQPGPDTQYF

j_gene: TRBJ2-3
abundance: NA
v_gene: TRBV9
d_gene: NA
CDR3nt: TGTGCCAGCAGCGTATCCGACCGTTCGACGCAGTATTTT
CDR3aa: CASSVSDRSTQYF

j_gene: TRBJ1-5
abundance: NA
v_gene: TRBV7-8
d_gene: TRBD1
CDR3nt: TGTGCCAGCAGCTTGGGGGACAGGGCGGTACTTCAGCCCCAGCATTTT
CDR3aa: CASSLGDRAVLQPQHF

j_gene: TRBJ2-3
abundance: NA
v_gene: TRBV3-1/TRBV3-2
d_gene: TRBD2
CDR3nt: TGTGCCAGCAGCCAAGCCGGGGGGACAGATACGCAGTATTTT
CDR3aa: CASSQAGGTDTQYF

j_gene: TRBJ2-7
abundance: NA
v_gene: TRBV29-1
d_gene: NA
CDR3nt: TGCAGCGTTGTTGTGGCCGGGGATCGGTACTTC
CDR3aa: CSVVVAGDRYF

j_gene: TRBJ2-7
abundance: once
v_gene: TRBV9
d_gene: NA
CDR3nt: TGTGCCAGCAGCGTAGAGGGAACTTCCTACGAGCAGTACTTC
CDR3aa: CASSVEGTSYEQYF

j_gene: TRBJ1-1
abundance: NA
v_gene: TRBV3-1/TRBV3-2
d_gene: NA
CDR3nt: TGTGCCAGCAGCCAAACAGGCGGGAACACTGAAGCTTTCTTT
CDR3aa: CASSQTGGNTEAFF

j_gene: TRBJ2-7
abundance: NA
v_gene: TRBV7-2
d_gene: NA
CDR3nt: TGTGCCAGCAGCTTGCAGGTCTTAGCCTACGAGCAGTACTTC
CDR3aa: CASSLQVLAYEQYF

j_gene: TRBJ2-1
abundance: few
v_gene: TRBV28
d_gene: NA
CDR3nt: TGTGCCAGCAGTTCCCCCCCGCGGGAACGGGAGCAGTTCTTC
CDR3aa: CASSSPPREREQFF

j_gene: TRBJ2-5
abundance: NA
v_gene: TRBV19
d_gene: TRBD1
CDR3nt: TGTGCCAGTAGGCGACAGGGGGCAGGGGAGACCCAGTACTTC
CDR3aa: CASRRQGAGETQYF

j_gene: TRBJ1-5
abundance: NA
v_gene: TRBV7-2
d_gene: TRBD1
CDR3nt: TGTGCCAGCAGTTTGGACAGGGGGCCGGGACAGCCCCAGCATTTT
CDR3aa: CASSLDRGPGQPQHF

j_gene: TRBJ2-7
abundance: NA
v_gene: TRBV9
d_gene: TRBD1
CDR3nt: TGTGCCAGCAGCGTAGAGCCAGGGGGAGTCGACGAGCAGTACTTC
CDR3aa: CASSVEPGGVDEQYF

j_gene: TRBJ2-7
abundance: NA
v_gene: TRBV5-4
d_gene: TRBD2
CDR3nt: TGTGCCAGCAGCCGAGCGGGAGCGGGGTCCTACGAGCAGTACTTC
CDR3aa: CASSRAGAGSYEQYF